These 10 T cell receptor beta chains were all obtained from the same sample, sequenced in a study of cytotoxic CD8 clonotypes in ibrutinib-treated CLL. Data came from immunoSEQ multiplex PCR; TCRdb stores just in-frame clones and leaves some out. Of about 310,000 clones in the sample, just under 80% are singletons; the top ten hold roughly 6.3%. The specimen comprised PBMCs, sampled before ibrutinib treatment. The receptors come from a human donor with chronic lymphocytic leukemia.

The J gene is TRBJ2-3, the V gene TRBV5-1; no reliable D call. Trimming left V 2 bases short and J 8 bases short, with 15 bases between. From germline, CDR1 is SGHRS and CDR2 YFSETQ. The CDR3 consists of 14 residues. The CDR3: CASSFGQREGTQYF. The CDR3 DNA is TGCGCCAGCAGCTTCGGTCAGCGAGAAGGTACGCAGTATTTT.

The chain is built from TRBV5-1 and TRBJ2-5, with a possible D match to TRBD1 (6 bases). Per the germline V gene, CDR1 is SGHRS and CDR2 is YFSETQ. Trimming stripped 0 bases from V and 7 bases from J, with 16 bases between. This CDR3 has 15 residues. CDR3 nucleotides: TGCGCCAGCAGCTTGGAAAGGGGGTTCGATGGGACCCAGTACTTC. Protein product: CASSLERGFDGTQYF.

The DNA for the CDR3 is TGTGCCAGCAGTCCCCAATTGGGTGGCCAAGAGACCCAGTACTTC. This translates into CASSPQLGGQETQYF. The chain recombines TRBV27 with TRBJ2-5; D not resolved. Per germline, CDR1 MNHEY and CDR2 SMNVEV (reference sequence). This CDR3 comprises 15 residues. V was pared by 5 bases and J by 1 base, with 14 bases between.

The V call is TRBV5-1, the J call TRBJ2-1; no clear D gene. The CDR3 is 14 amino acids. The V end was cut by 0 bases, the J end by 13 bases, with 17 bases between. The V gene's germline CDR1 is SGHRS and CDR2 YFSETQ. As DNA, the CDR3 is TGCGCCAGCAGCTTGGATAAACCGGCTACTAATCAGTTCTTC. It specifies CASSLDKPATNQFF.

The J gene is TRBJ1-2, the V gene TRBV2; TRBD1 might be the D (5 bases). Between the trimmed V and J ends, which lost 8 bases and 7 bases, there was a span of 11 bases. The length of the CDR3 is 11 residues. Germline CDR1 reads SNHLY; CDR2 reads FYNNEI. The CDR3 here is CASVQGGGYTF. The CDR3 DNA follows: TGTGCCAGCGTTCAGGGAGGTGGCTACACCTTC. Based on the CDR3 plus reference TRBV2 and TRBJ1-2, the full variable domain is EPEVTQTPSHQVTQMGQEVILRCVPISNHLYFYWYRQILGQKVEFLVSFYNNEISEKSEIFDDQFSVERPDGSNFTLKIRSTKLEDSAMYFCASVQGGGYTFGSGTRLTVV.

The V and J genes are TRBV5-6 and TRBJ2-1, with 10 bases identical to TRBD2. Germline assignment: CDR1 SGHDT and CDR2 YYEEEE. The CDR3 covers 16 residues. V lost 4 bases and J lost 5; bases outside the gene matches: 9. The DNA for the CDR3 is TGTGCCAGCAGCCTGACGGGACTAGCGATCCACAATGAGCAGTTCTTC. As protein: CASSLTGLAIHNEQFF.

This chain uses TRBV6-5 with TRBJ2-5, with 8 bases matching TRBD1. The CDR3 has 13 residues. V shed 10 bases, J shed 4 bases, and the junction held 8 bases outside the gene matches. CDR1 is MNHEY, CDR2 SVGAGI, per germline. CDR3 sequence (DNA): TGTGCCACCAAGGACAGGGTTTTAGAGACCCAGTACTTC. It codes for CATKDRVLETQYF.

This clone occurred once. This chain connects TRBV28 to TRBJ2-7; TRBD2 might be the D (5 bases). From germline, CDR1 is MDHEN and CDR2 SYDVKM. The germline V and J ends were trimmed by 6 bases and 2 bases, with 11 bases remaining between them. The CDR3 extends over 13 amino acids. Here the CDR3 DNA reads TGTGCCAGCAGCCCCCCGGGAACCTACGAGCAGTACTTC. It yields the protein CASSPPGTYEQYF.

This clone was observed a single time. The J gene is TRBJ2-1, the V gene TRBV7-9, with D perhaps TRBD2 (6 bases). The CDR3 consists of 14 residues. V was cut by 0 bases and J by 8 bases, with 11 bases left in between. Germline CDR1 is SEHNR and CDR2 is FQNEAQ (reference sequence). The CDR3 bases are TGTGCCAGCAGCTTAGCACGGGACTCCCATGAGCAGTTCTTC. It codes for CASSLARDSHEQFF.

J is TRBJ1-2 and V is TRBV6-1; 9 bases are a match to TRBD1. In germline, CDR1 is MNHNS, CDR2 SASEGT. The ends lost 4 bases at V and 4 bases at J; junction bases unmatched: 10. This CDR3 contains 16 residues. The CDR3 is CASSVRRTGGGYGYTF. The CDR3 DNA reads as TGTGCCAGCAGTGTCAGACGAACAGGGGGCGGCTATGGCTACACCTTC.